These T cell receptor beta chains were read from a single sample in a study of blood T cell repertoires in COVID-19. TCRdb's table, derived via immunoSEQ multiplex PCR, lists solely in-frame clones and lacks some. The table has 250,000 or so clones, 80% to 90% seen once. Sequencing was performed on PBMCs or T cells enriched from blood (not recorded which). The receptors shown here come from a woman in her 30s with acute COVID-19. Both conserved end residues are part of each CDR3. A D gene is named only where the DNA matches it firmly. Size is omitted from some rows. Given values are once, few, many or a class for expanded clones.

>TRBJ1-2|NA|14|TRBD1|TRBV15
TGTGCCACCAGCAGACTACAGGGGCCCTATGGCTACACCTTC
CATSRLQGPYGYTF
>TRBJ1-5|NA|14|NA|TRBV6-5
TGTGCCAGCAGGGACAGTAATAGCAATCAGCCCCAGCATTTT
CASRDSNSNQPQHF
>TRBJ2-4|NA|15|TRBD1|TRBV5-1
TGCGCCAGCAGCTTACTACAGGGGGCCGAAAACATTCAGTACTTC
CASSLLQGAENIQYF
>TRBJ1-2|NA|14|TRBD1|TRBV27
TGTGCCAGCAGTCTGACAGGGCCGGTCTATGGCTACACCTTC
CASSLTGPVYGYTF
>TRBJ2-1|NA|18|TRBD2|TRBV11-2
TGTGCCAGCAGCTTAGTAAGCCGCCCGCGGGGGGTTAGGTATGAGCAGTTCTTC
CASSLVSRPRGVRYEQFF
>TRBJ1-2|NA|15|NA|TRBV7-9
TGTGCCAGCAGCTTAGTAGGGGAGGTTAACTATGGCTACACCTTC
CASSLVGEVNYGYTF
>TRBJ1-6|NA|15|NA|TRBV7-6
TGTGCCAGCAGCCCATTGGCGGGTACTAATTCACCCCTCCACTTT
CASSPLAGTNSPLHF
>TRBJ1-5|once|16|TRBD1|TRBV7-2
TGTGCCAGCAGCTTAGTTCGGACAGGGGGCGGGGAGCCCCAGCATTTT
CASSLVRTGGGEPQHF
>TRBJ2-2|NA|14|NA|TRBV27
TGTGCCAGCAGTTCAATCAGGAACACCGGGGAGCTGTTTTTT
CASSSIRNTGELFF
>TRBJ1-2|NA|16|NA|TRBV7-2
TGTGCCAGCAGCTTACAGGTGACAGCGACTAACTATGGCTACACCTTC
CASSLQVTATNYGYTF
>TRBJ2-1|NA|20|TRBD2|TRBV7-6
TGTGCCAGCAGCTTGCTACTAGCGGGGGAGGCTATGGCTATGACGGACGAGCAGTTCTTC
CASSLLLAGEAMAMTDEQFF
>TRBJ1-5|NA|15|NA|TRBV19
TGTGCCAGTACGATAGGCGGGGGGTTGGGACAGCCCCAGCATTTT
CASTIGGGLGQPQHF
>TRBJ2-7|NA|12|NA|TRBV11-2
TGTGCCAGCAGCCCCCAGGACTTCTTTAAGTACTTC
CASSPQDFFKYF
>TRBJ2-1|NA|17|TRBD2|TRBV19
TGTGCCAGTTCCCCCCGGACCTCTAGCGGGTCCTACAATGAGCAGTTCTTC
CASSPRTSSGSYNEQFF
>TRBJ1-1|NA|18|TRBD1|TRBV5-1
TGCGCCAGCAGCTTTGGAGGAGGCCTCCGGACAGGGTTCGCTGAAGCTTTCTTT
CASSFGGGLRTGFAEAFF
>TRBJ1-2|NA|16|TRBD1|TRBV3-1/TRBV3-2
TGTGCCAGCAGCCCCACCGGAACAGGGGGTAGGCGCGGCTACACCTTC
CASSPTGTGGRRGYTF
>TRBJ2-1|NA|16|TRBD2|TRBV5-6
TGTGCCAGCAGCTTTAGCGGGGGGGCTAGCTACAATGAGCAGTTCTTC
CASSFSGGASYNEQFF